These 5 T cell receptor beta chains came from one sample sequenced in a study of tumor-infiltrating lymphocytes in primary liver carcinoma. With a constant-region primer, TCR beta cDNA was made from approximately 520 ng of total RNA. Libraries for TCR beta were built through three nested multiplex PCR rounds, which together made up a slightly modified ARM-PCR procedure. Two initial PCR rounds of around 9 cycles each paired TRBV1-TRBV30 forward primers with a C-beta reverse primer. MiXCR, run by TCRdb on the multiplex PCR reads, gives a single entry per CDR3 protein. Here the sample spans 250,000 to 400,000 distinct CDR3 sequences, roughly two thirds being singletons. Unsorted whole blood supplied the RNA, and germline DNA was extracted too. The sample was peripheral blood. The receptors here all came from a man between 40 and 49 years old with primary liver carcinoma and hepatitis B virus infection.

The chain joins TRBV5-1 to TRBJ1-2; perhaps TRBD1 as D (6 bases). Germline V CDR1 and CDR2: SGHRS, YFSETQ. Between the trimmed V and J ends, which lost 4 bases and 3 bases, there was a span of 13 bases. The length of the CDR3 is 14 residues. CDR3 sequence reads: CASSEQGGDYGYTF. DNA of the CDR3: TGCGCCAGCAGCGAACAGGGAGGAGACTATGGCTACACCTTC.

V is TRBV20-1 and J is TRBJ2-7; 8 nucleotides agree with TRBD2. The ends lost 2 bases at V and 5 bases at J; junction bases unmatched: 14. In germline, CDR1 is DFQATT, CDR2 SNEGSKA (reference sequence). CDR3 length equals 16 residues. The CDR3 region is CSARPSFAGGGNEQYF. The DNA of the CDR3 is TGCAGTGCTAGACCCTCTTTTGCGGGAGGAGGAAACGAGCAGTACTTC.

The chain is built from TRBV11-3 and TRBJ2-1, with D possibly matching TRBD1 (6 bases). Germline CDR1 reads SGHNT; CDR2 reads YENEEA. V was trimmed by 5 bases and J by 3 bases, leaving 17 bases between them. This CDR3 is 16 amino acids long. The CDR3 loop is CASSPEGRGSYNEQFF. CDR3 bases: TGTGCCAGCAGCCCCGAAGGCAGGGGAAGCTACAATGAGCAGTTCTTC.

On this clonotype itself: Given a much more abundant clone one base away, this may be a read error. The chain links TRBV6-5 to TRBJ2-7; D gene ambiguous. The V gene's germline CDR1 is MNHEY and CDR2 SVGAGI. There are 13 residues in the CDR3. This CDR3 reads CASSEERQTERYF. The CDR3 nucleotides read TGTGCCAGCAGTGAAGAGCGACAAACCGAGCGGTACTTC.

As regards this clonotype: This CDR3 fails to terminate in the conserved phenylalanine or tryptophan, so it likely reflects a read error. The genes are TRBV11-2 and TRBJ1-1; 10 bases align to TRBD1. Germline V lookup: CDR1 SGHAT, CDR2 FQNNGV. V shed 5 bases and J 5 bases; nucleotides not matched to a gene: 8. This CDR3 is 15 amino acids long. The CDR3 nucleotides are TGTGCCAGCAGCCACGGGACAGGGGATGGAACTGAAGCTTTCTCT. Protein: CASSHGTGDGTEAFS.